This TCR beta chain was sequenced for a study of blood T cells in healthy people across ages. As for the study in general: Template-switching capture recovered about one barcoded beta molecule per two T cells. Findings of the study overall: With donor CMV status unknown, expanded clonotype changes were possibly confounded.

This clonotype was counted many times. Its antigen is unidentified. Healthy Caucasians from Russia aged roughly 6 to 95 served as donors. Sample-barcoded 5' priming and a J-beta primer mix drove a second PCR of roughly 7 to 11 cycles. Researchers report that a template-switch adaptor with 12 random nucleotides tagged each cDNA molecule. TCRdb used MiXCR to reprocess the 5' RACE reads, holding one entry per CDR3 protein. In the table there are some 790,000 distinct CDR3 sequences, around 30% of which are singletons. Germline CDR1 reads MNHNS; CDR2 reads SASEGT. The CDR3 loop spans 12 amino acids. Trimming pared 3 bases from V and 2 bases from J, leaving 5 bases between.

The chain employs TRBV6-1 and TRBJ2-7, with D unresolved. This TCR derives from a woman at least 80 years old in good health. Material: blood. The CDR3 loop reads CASSDTAYEQYF. The CDR3 DNA reads TGTGCCAGCAGTGATACTGCCTACGAGCAGTACTTC.